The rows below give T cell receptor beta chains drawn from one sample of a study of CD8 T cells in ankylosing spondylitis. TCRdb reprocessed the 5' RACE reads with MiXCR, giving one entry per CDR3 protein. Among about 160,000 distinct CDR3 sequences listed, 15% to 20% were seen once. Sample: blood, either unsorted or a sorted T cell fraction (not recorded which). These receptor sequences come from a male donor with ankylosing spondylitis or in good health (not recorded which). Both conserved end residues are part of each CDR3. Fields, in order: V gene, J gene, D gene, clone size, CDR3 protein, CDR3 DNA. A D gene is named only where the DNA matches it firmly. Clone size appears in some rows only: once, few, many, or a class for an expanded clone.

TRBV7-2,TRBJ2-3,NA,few,CASSLVSGTSTDTQYF,TGTGCCAGCAGCTTAGTTTCTGGAACCAGCACAGATACGCAGTATTTT
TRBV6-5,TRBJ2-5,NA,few,CASSSPNWYQETQYF,TGTGCCAGCAGTTCCCCAAACTGGTACCAAGAGACCCAGTACTTC
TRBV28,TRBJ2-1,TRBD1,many,CASSATGTGYYNEQFF,TGTGCCAGCAGTGCTACCGGGACAGGGTACTACAATGAGCAGTTCTTC
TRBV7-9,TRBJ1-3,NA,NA,CASSRPPGNTIYF,TGTGCCAGCAGCCGCCCCCCTGGAAACACCATATATTTT
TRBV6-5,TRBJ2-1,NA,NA,CASSYRAAGLDNEQFF,TGTGCCAGCAGTTACCGGGCAGCGGGCCTCGACAATGAGCAGTTCTTC
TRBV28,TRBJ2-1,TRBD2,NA,CATYTSGRFNEQFF,TGTGCCACCTATACTAGCGGGAGGTTCAATGAGCAGTTCTTC
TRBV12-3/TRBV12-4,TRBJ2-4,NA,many,CASSATPGQLAKNIQYF,TGTGCCAGCAGTGCCACCCCTGGACAGTTAGCCAAAAACATTCAGTACTTC
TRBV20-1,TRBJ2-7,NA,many,CSARPQGLFGGEQYF,TGCAGTGCTAGACCCCAAGGTCTATTTGGTGGCGAGCAGTACTTC
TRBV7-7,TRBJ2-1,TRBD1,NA,CVSSLRDSSYNEQFF,TGTGTCAGCAGCCTCCGGGACAGTAGTTACAATGAGCAGTTCTTC
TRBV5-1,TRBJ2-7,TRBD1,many,CASSFTGVEQYF,TGCGCCAGCAGCTTTACAGGGGTTGAGCAGTACTTC
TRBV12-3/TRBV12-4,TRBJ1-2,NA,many,CASRTSLGGNYGYTF,TGTGCCAGCAGGACCTCGTTAGGAGGGAACTATGGCTACACCTTC
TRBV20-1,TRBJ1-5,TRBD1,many,CSARSGTGNQPQHF,TGCAGTGCTCGCTCCGGGACAGGCAATCAGCCCCAGCATTTT
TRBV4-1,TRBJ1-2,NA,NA,CASSQEGNRPGGYTF,TGCGCCAGCAGCCAAGAGGGTAACAGGCCAGGTGGCTACACCTTC
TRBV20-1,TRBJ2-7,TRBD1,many,CSAKTGSSYEQYF,TGCAGTGCTAAGACAGGGAGCTCCTACGAGCAGTACTTC
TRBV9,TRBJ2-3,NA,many,CASSSAYTDTQYF,TGTGCCAGCAGCTCGGCCTACACAGATACGCAGTATTTT
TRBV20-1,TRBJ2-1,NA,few,CSARSGSQREQFF,TGCAGTGCTAGAAGCGGATCTCAAAGGGAGCAGTTCTTC
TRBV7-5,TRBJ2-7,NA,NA,CISVSEAQGLAGSYEQYF,NA
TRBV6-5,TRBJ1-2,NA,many,CASNGRNYGYTF,TGTGCCAGCAACGGACGGAACTATGGCTACACCTTC
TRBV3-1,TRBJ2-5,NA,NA,CASSQDYKTQYF,TGTGCCAGCAGCCAAGATTACAAGACCCAGTACTTC
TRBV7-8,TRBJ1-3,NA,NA,CASSRGGTISGNTIYF,TGTGCCAGCAGCAGAGGTGGCACAATCTCTGGAAACACCATATATTTT
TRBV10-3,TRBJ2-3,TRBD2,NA,CAITGGPTDTQYF,TGTGCCATCACGGGAGGTCCCACAGATACGCAGTATTTT
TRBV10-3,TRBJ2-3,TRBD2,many,CAIWAGDTDTQYF,TGTGCCATCTGGGCGGGGGACACAGATACGCAGTATTTT